The sequence of this T cell receptor beta chain was determined in a study of blood T cell repertoires in COVID-19. CDR1 MDHEN and CDR2 SYDVKM come from the germline V gene. V lost 3 bases and J lost 0, with 16 bases in between. The CDR3 runs to 17 residues. Using immunoSEQ multiplex PCR, the repertoire was profiled, and TCRdb retains in-frame clones only, with some absent. The table shows hundreds of thousands of clones, with roughly nine tenths occurring only once. The J gene is TRBJ2-3, the V gene TRBV28; D might be TRBD2 (5 bases). The source is a woman younger than 35 with acute COVID-19. Sequenced material: PBMCs or T cells enriched from blood (not recorded which). Here the CDR3 reads CASSFPSLAPSTDTQYF. For the CDR3, the DNA is TGTGCCAGCAGTTTCCCTTCCCTAGCACCGAGCACAGATACGCAGTATTTT.